The clone carrying this TCR beta chain has only a few counts. One end of the junction is discordant with germline, which a read error may explain. The CDR3 loop spans 16 amino acids. From germline, CDR1 is DFQATT and CDR2 SNEGSKA (reference sequence). Via MiXCR, TCRdb re-called the RT-PCR reads, giving one row per CDR3 protein. Among 550,000 to 750,000 distinct CDR3 sequences listed, 13% to 15% were seen once. This clonotype was sampled from a female donor in good health, serving as a healthy control. The chain has TRBV20-1 and TRBJ1-2, with a possible D match to TRBD1 (6 bases). Sequencing used memory CD4+ T cells from blood. The CDR3 loop is CSARDYSGVDLYGYTF. The CDR3, as DNA: TGCAGTGCTAGAGATTACTCAGGGGTGGACCTCTATGGCTACACTTTC.